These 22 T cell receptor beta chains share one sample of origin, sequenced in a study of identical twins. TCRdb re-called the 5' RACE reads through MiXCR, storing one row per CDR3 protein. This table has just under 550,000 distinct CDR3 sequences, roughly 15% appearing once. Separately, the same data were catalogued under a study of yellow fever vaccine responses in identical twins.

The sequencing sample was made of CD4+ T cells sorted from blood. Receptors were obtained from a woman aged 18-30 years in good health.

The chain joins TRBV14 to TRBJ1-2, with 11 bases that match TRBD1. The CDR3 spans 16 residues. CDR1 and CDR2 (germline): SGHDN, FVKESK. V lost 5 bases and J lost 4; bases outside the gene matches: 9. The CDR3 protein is CASSSRDRGGIYGYTF. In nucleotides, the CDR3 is TGTGCCAGCAGCTCCCGGGACAGGGGGGGAATCTATGGCTACACCTTC.

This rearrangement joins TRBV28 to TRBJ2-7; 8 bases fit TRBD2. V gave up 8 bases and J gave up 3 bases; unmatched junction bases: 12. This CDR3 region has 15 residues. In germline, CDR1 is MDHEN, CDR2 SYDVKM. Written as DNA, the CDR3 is TGTGCCAGCCAAATCCCCGGGGGGGTCCTCTACGAGCAGTACTTC. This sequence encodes CASQIPGGVLYEQYF.

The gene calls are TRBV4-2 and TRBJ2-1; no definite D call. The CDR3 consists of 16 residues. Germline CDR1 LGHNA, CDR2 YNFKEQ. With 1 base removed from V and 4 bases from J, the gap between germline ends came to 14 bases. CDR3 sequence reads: CASSQVGDFGYNEQFF. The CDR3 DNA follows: TGTGCCAGCAGCCAAGTTGGTGACTTCGGTTACAATGAGCAGTTCTTC.

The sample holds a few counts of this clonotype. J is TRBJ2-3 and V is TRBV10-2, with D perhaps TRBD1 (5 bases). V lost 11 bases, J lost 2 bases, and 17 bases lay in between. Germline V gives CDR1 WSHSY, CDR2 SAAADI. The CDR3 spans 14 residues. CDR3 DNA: TGCGCCCTCTCCCTCCAGGGCCACACAGATACGCAGTATTTT. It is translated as CALSLQGHTDTQYF.

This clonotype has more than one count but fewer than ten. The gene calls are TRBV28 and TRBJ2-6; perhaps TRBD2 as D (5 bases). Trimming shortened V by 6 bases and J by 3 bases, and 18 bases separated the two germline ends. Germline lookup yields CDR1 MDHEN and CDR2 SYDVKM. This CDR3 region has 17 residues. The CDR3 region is CASSLIGSGSGANVLTF. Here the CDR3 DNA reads TGTGCCAGCAGCCTTATCGGTAGTGGGAGTGGGGCCAACGTCCTGACTTTC.

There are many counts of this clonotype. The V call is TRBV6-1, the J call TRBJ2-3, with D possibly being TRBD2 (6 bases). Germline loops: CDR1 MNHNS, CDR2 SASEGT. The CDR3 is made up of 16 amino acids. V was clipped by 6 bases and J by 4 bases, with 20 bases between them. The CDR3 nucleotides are TGTGCCAGCAGCTCTGGACGGCGGGGTTCTCCAGATACGCAGTATTTT. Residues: CASSSGRRGSPDTQYF.

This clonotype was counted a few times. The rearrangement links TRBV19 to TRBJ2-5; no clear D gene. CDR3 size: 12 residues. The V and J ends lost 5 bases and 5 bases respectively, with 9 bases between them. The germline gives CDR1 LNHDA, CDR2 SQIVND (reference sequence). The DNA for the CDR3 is TGTGCCAGTAGTCTTTCAATGGAGACCCAGTACTTC. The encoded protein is CASSLSMETQYF.

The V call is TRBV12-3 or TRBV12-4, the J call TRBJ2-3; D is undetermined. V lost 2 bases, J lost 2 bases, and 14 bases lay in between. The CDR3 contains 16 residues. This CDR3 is CASSLPAHRITDTQYF. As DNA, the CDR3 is TGTGCCAGCAGTTTACCCGCCCACAGAATCACAGATACGCAGTATTTT.

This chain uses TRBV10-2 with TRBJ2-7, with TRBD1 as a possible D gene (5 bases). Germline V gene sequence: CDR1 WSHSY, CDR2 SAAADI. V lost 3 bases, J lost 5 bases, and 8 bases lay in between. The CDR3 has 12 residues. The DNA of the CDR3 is TGCGCCAGCAGTGATTACAGGAACGAGCAGTACGTC. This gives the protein CASSDYRNEQYV.

The CDR3 here is CASSITSGGTYGTDTQYF. The CDR3 DNA is TGTGCCAGCAGCATTACTAGCGGGGGAACTTATGGCACAGATACGCAGTATTTT. The chain recombines TRBV11-1 with TRBJ2-3; 11 bases match TRBD2. The CDR3 length is 18 residues. Germline lookup yields CDR1 SGHAT and CDR2 FQDESV (reference sequence). Trimming took 5 bases from V and 1 from J; bases not matched to a gene: 11.

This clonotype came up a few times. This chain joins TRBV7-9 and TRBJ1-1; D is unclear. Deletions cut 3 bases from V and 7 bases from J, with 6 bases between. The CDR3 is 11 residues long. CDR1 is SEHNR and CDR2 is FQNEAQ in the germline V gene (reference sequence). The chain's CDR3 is CASSLMGEAFF. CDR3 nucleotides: TGTGCCAGCAGCTTGATGGGTGAAGCTTTCTTT. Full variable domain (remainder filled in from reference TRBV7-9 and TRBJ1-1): DTGVSQNPRHKITKRGQNVTFRCDPISEHNRLYWYRQTLGQGPEFLTYFQNEAQLEKSRLLSDRFSAERPKGSFSTLEIQRTEQGDSAMYLCASSLMGEAFFGQGTRLTVV.

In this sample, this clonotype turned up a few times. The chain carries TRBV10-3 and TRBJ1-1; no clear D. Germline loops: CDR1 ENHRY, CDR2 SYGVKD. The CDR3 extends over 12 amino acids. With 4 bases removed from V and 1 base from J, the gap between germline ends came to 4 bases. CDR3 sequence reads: CAISVTNTEAFF. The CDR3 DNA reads TGTGCCATCAGTGTAACGAACACTGAAGCTTTCTTT.

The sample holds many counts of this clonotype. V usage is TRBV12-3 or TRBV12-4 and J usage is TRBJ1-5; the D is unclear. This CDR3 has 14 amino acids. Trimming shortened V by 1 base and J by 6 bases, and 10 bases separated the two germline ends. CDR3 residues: CASSLDPGGQPQHF. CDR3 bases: TGTGCCAGCAGTTTAGACCCGGGCGGTCAGCCCCAGCATTTT.

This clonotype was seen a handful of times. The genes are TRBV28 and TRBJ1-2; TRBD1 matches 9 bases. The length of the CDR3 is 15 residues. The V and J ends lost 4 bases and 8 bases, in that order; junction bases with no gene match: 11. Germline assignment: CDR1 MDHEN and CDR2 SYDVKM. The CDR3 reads CASSSLTGTGWGYTF. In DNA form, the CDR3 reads TGTGCCAGCAGTTCCCTCACCGGGACAGGGTGGGGCTACACCTTC.

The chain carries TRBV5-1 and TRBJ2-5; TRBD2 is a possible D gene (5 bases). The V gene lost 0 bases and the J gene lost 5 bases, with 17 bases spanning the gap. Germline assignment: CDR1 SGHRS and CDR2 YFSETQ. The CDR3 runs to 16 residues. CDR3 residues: CASSLELVVWEETQYF. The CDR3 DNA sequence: TGCGCCAGCAGCTTGGAACTAGTAGTTTGGGAGGAGACCCAGTACTTC.

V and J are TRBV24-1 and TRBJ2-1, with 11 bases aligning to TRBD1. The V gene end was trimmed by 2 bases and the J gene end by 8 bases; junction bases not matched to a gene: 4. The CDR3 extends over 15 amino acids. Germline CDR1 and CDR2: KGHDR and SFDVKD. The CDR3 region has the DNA TGTGCCACCAGTGATTGGACAGGGGGCGGAGATGAGCAGTTCTTC. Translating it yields CATSDWTGGGDEQFF.

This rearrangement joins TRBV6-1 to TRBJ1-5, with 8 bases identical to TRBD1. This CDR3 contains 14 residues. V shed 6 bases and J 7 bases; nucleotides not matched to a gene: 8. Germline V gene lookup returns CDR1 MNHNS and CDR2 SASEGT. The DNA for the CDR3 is TGTGCCAGCAGACGACTGACAGGGGACCAGCCCCAGCATTTT. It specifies CASRRLTGDQPQHF.

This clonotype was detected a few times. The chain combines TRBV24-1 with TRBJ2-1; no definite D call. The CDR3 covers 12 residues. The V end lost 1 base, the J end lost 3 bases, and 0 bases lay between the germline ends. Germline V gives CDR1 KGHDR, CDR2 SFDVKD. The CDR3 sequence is CATSDFYNEQFF. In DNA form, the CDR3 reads TGTGCCACCAGTGATTTCTACAATGAGCAGTTCTTC.

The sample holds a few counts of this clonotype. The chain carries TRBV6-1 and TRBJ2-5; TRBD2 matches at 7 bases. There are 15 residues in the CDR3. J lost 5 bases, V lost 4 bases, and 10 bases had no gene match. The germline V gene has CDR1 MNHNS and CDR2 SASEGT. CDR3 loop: CASSGTRFEMETQYF. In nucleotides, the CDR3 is TGTGCCAGCAGTGGGACTAGGTTTGAAATGGAGACCCAGTACTTC.

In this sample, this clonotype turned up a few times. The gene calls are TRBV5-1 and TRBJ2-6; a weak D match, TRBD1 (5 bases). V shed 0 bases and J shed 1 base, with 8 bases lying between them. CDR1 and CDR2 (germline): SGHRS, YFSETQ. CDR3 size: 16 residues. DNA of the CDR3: TGCGCCAGCAGCTTGGGGGCAGGGTCTGGGGCCAACGTCCTGACTTTC. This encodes CASSLGAGSGANVLTF.

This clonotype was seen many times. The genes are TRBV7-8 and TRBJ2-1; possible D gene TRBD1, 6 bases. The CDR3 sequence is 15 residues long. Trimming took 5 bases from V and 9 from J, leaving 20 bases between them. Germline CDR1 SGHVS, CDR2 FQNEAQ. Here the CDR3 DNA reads TGTGCCAGCAGCCCTCAGGGGCTTGGGCCGAGTGAGCAGTTCTTC. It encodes CASSPQGLGPSEQFF.

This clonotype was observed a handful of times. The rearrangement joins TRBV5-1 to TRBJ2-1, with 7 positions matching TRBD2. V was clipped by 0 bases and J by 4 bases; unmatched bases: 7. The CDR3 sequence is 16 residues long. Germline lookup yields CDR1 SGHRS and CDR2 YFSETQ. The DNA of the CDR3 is TGCGCCAGCAGCTTGGGGGCCGGGAGGACATACAATGAGCAGTTCTTC. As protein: CASSLGAGRTYNEQFF.